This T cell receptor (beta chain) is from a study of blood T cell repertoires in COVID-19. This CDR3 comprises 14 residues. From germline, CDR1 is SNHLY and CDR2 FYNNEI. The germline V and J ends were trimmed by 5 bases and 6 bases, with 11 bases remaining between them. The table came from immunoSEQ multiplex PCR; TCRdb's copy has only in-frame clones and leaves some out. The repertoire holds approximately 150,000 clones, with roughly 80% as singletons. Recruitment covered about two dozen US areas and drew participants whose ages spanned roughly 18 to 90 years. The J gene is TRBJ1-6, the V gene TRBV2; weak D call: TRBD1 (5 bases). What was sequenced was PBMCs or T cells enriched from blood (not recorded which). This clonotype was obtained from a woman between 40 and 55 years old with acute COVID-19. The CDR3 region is CASSQGLGNSPLHF. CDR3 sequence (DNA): TGTGCCAGCAGTCAGGGATTGGGTAATTCACCCCTCCACTTT.